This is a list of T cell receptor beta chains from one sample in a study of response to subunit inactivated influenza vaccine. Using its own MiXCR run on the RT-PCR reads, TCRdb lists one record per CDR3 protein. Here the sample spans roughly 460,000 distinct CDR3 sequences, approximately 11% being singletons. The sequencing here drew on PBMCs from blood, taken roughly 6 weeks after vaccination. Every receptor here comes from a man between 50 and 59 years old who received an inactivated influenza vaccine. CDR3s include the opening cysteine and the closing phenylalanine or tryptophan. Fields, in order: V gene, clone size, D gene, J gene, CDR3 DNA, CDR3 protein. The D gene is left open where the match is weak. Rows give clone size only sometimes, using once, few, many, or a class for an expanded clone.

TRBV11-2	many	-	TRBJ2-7	TGTGCCAGCAGCTTGTCGGGAAAATCCTACGAGCAGTACTTC	CASSLSGKSYEQYF
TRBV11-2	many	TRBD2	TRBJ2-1	TGTGCCAGCAGGCTTCGGACTAGCGTCTTCTTC	CASRLRTSVFF
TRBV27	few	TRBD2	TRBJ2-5	TGTGCCACTCAGGGACTAGCGGGGGTGGAGACCCAGTACTTC	CATQGLAGVETQYF
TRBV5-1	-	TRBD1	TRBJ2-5	TGCGCCAGCAGCACCGGGGACAGGGCCCAAGAGACCCAGTACTTC	CASSTGDRAQETQYF
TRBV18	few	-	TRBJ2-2	TGTGCCAGCTCACCCAGAAGAAGCGGGGAGCTGTTTTTT	CASSPRRSGELFF
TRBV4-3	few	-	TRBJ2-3	TGCGCCAGCAGCCAAGAGCCGGGGGGCCGTTCTACAGATACGCAGTATTTT	CASSQEPGGRSTDTQYF
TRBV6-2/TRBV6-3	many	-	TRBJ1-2	TGTGCCAGCAGTTGGACTGACTATGGCTACACCTTC	CASSWTDYGYTF
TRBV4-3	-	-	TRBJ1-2	TGCGCCAGCAGCCAAGTAGGGGGTCGCGCTGGCTACACCTTC	CASSQVGGRAGYTF
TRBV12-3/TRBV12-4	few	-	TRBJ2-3	TGTGCCAGCAGTTTTGGGGCCAGAGATACGCAGTATTTT	CASSFGARDTQYF
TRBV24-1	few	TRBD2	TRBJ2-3	TGTGCCACCCGGGGTCGATCAGCGGGAGTTGGGACAGATACGCAGTATTTT	CATRGRSAGVGTDTQYF
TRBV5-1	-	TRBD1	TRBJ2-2	TGCGCCAGCAGCCTCGGACAGGGTTGGACCGGGGAGCTGTTTTTT	CASSLGQGWTGELFF
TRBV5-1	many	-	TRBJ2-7	TGCGCCAGCACGTCCCTACTGAATCCCGAGCAGTACTTC	CASTSLLNPEQYF
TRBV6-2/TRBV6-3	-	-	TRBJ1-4	TGTGCCAGCAGTTACTACAGGAATGAAAAACTGTTTTTT	CASSYYRNEKLFF
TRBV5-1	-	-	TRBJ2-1	TGCGCCAGCAGCTTGGCCTGGTCAAATGAGCAGTTCTTC	CASSLAWSNEQFF
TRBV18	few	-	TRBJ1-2	TGTGCCAGCTCACCACGCGGGGAAGGGATGAATGGCTACACCTTC	CASSPRGEGMNGYTF
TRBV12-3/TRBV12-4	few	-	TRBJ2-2	TGTGCCAGCAGTCCACGGGGCCTGAACACCGGGGAGCTGTTTTTT	CASSPRGLNTGELFF
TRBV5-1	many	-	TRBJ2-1	TGCGCCAGCAGCATCACATCTGGAAAAATGTACAATGAGCAGTTCTTC	CASSITSGKMYNEQFF
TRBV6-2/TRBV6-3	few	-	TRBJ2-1	TGTGCCAGCAGTTCCTTACTACTAGGCTCCTACAATGAGCAGTTCTTC	CASSSLLLGSYNEQFF
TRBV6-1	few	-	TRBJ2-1	TGTGCCAGCAGTGATACTAGCTCCAGTGAGCAGTTCTTC	CASSDTSSSEQFF
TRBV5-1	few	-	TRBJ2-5	TGCGCCAGCAGCACCCTTACAGGGTCGGAGACCCAGTACTTC	CASSTLTGSETQYF
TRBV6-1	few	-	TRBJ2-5	TGTGCCAGCAGTGAAGCGGGAGAGACCCAGTACTTC	CASSEAGETQYF
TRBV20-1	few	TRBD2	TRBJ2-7	TGCAGTGCCGGGGGGCTAGCGGGGAGCTACGAGCAGTACTTC	CSAGGLAGSYEQYF
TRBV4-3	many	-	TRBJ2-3	TGCGCCAGCAGCCGGGACTTCCGGGATACGCAGTATTTT	CASSRDFRDTQYF
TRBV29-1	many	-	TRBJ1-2	TGCAGCGTTGAGGGGGATCTCTATGGCTACACCTTC	CSVEGDLYGYTF
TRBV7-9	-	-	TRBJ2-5	TGTGCCAGCAGCACCCAGTTCGTGAGCCAAGAGACCCAGTACTTC	CASSTQFVSQETQYF
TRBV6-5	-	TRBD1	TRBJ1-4	TGTGCCAGCAGTTCCTCGGGACAGGGGAGTGAAAAACTGTTTTTT	CASSSSGQGSEKLFF
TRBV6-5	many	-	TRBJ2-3	TGTGCCAGCAGGCCTTTTGCTGGAGGGGTGAAAGATACGCAGTATTTT	CASRPFAGGVKDTQYF
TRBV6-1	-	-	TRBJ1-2	TGTGCCAGCAGCCGCGGGGCAGGGGAGATTTCTGGCTACACCTTC	CASSRGAGEISGYTF
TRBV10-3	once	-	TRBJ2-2	TGTGCCATCAGTGTTTGGGCTAACGCCGGGGAGCTGTTTTTT	CAISVWANAGELFF
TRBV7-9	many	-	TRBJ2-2	TGTGCCAGCAGCTATCAACTGGGGCTCGCCGGGGAGCTGTTTTTT	CASSYQLGLAGELFF
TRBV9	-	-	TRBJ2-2	TGTGCCAGCAGCGTAGCTTCGGGGTTTGACGGGGAGCTGTTTTTT	CASSVASGFDGELFF
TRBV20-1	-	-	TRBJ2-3	TGCAGTGCTAGAGTGCCCTTTACAGATACGCAGTATTTT	CSARVPFTDTQYF
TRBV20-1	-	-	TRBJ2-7	TGCAGTGCTAGAAAACCTACCAGCTCCTACGAGCAGTACTTC	CSARKPTSSYEQYF
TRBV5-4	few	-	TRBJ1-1	TGTGCCAGCACGAAAGGGGGGAAGATCACTGAAGCTTTCTTT	CASTKGGKITEAFF
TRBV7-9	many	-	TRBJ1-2	TGTGCCAGCAGCCCATCCGGGGGCCTACCAAACTATGGCTACACCTTC	CASSPSGGLPNYGYTF
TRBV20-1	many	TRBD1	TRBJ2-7	TGCAGTGCTAGAGATCGGGACAGGTTGGGTGAGCAGTACTTC	CSARDRDRLGEQYF
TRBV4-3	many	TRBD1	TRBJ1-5	TGCGCCAGCAGCCCGGGACAGGGCTATCAGCCCCAGCATTTT	CASSPGQGYQPQHF
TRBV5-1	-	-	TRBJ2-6	TGCGCCAGTCAGGACTCTGGGGCCAACGTCCTGACTTTC	CASQDSGANVLTF
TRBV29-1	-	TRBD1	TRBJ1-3	TGCAGCGTTGAAAGAGGGACAGATGGAAACACCATATATTTT	CSVERGTDGNTIYF
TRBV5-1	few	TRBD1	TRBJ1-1	TGCGCCAGCAGATTAAGGGGGCAGGGGTACACTGAAGCTTTCTTT	CASRLRGQGYTEAFF
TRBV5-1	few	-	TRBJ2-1	TGCGCCAGCCGGCCCCACGACCGGGCTGAGCAGTTCTTC	CASRPHDRAEQFF
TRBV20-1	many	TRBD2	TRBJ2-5	TGCAGTGCTAGGAAGCTAGCGGGGGGGTACCAAGAGACCCAGTACTTC	CSARKLAGGYQETQYF
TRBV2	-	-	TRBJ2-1	TGTGCCAGCAGTGCGTTGGTTTGGGAGGCCTACAATGAGCAGTTCTTC	CASSALVWEAYNEQFF
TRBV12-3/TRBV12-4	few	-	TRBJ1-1	TGTGCCAGCAGTTTATTACAGTCGGACACTGAAGCTTTCTTT	CASSLLQSDTEAFF
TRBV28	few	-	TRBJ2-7	TGTGCCAGCAGTCTCCTGGGAAGGGCCCGGGGCTTAGGGTACTACGAGCAGTACTTC	CASSLLGRARGLGYYEQYF